This TCR beta chain originates from a study of CD8 T cells in ankylosing spondylitis. TCRdb re-called the 5' RACE reads with MiXCR, one entry per CDR3 protein. The sample contains about 330,000 distinct CDR3 sequences, less than 9.5% of which appear only once. This clonotype was counted many times. Its matching antigen is unknown. Study outcomes and limitations: What appeared characteristic of ankylosing spondylitis blood was a TCR beta motif of several highly homologous variants.

The CDR3 totals 13 residues. Trimming cost V 11 bases and J 2 bases, with 16 bases left between them. The receptor's source is a male donor with ankylosing spondylitis. This chain uses TRBV12-3 or TRBV12-4 with TRBJ2-7; D may be TRBD2 (6 bases). The sequencing input was blood, either unsorted or a sorted T cell fraction (not recorded which). CDR3 protein: CASKRAGTYEQYF. The DNA of the CDR3 is TGTGCCTCAAAGAGGGCGGGGACCTACGAGCAGTACTTC.